What follows are 24 T cell receptor beta chains derived from one specimen sequenced in a study of T cells in Graves' hyperthyroidism and ophthalmopathy. Using RNA transcripts as the source, TCR beta CDR3 regions were amplified. The HTBI set primed first-round TCR CDR3 RT-PCR. TCRdb reanalysed the multiplex PCR reads using MiXCR and keeps one entry per CDR3 protein. In the table there are around 380,000 distinct CDR3 sequences, about 13% of which are singletons. The sequenced sample consisted of blood. Every receptor here comes from a man under 40 with Graves' hyperthyroidism that later progressed to Graves' ophthalmopathy.

Only a few counts were recorded for this clonotype. The CDR3 DNA reads as TGTGCCAGCAGCCCGGCGGCGGGTACCTACAATGAGCAGTTCTTC. It yields the protein CASSPAAGTYNEQFF. The chain couples TRBV11-3 to TRBJ2-1, with a possible D match to TRBD2 (5 bases). This CDR3 comprises 15 residues. The V end was cut by 5 bases, the J end by 2 bases, with 13 bases between. Germline CDR1 SGHNT, CDR2 YENEEA.

This clonotype was seen at least ten times. The V and J genes are TRBV20-1 and TRBJ2-3; D may match TRBD1 or TRBD2 (5 bases each). This CDR3 has 14 amino acids. From germline, CDR1 is DFQATT and CDR2 SNEGSKA (reference sequence). V was trimmed by 1 base and J by 4 bases, leaving 12 bases between them. The CDR3 here is CSARVIQGADTQYF. CDR3 nucleotides: TGCAGTGCTAGAGTCATCCAGGGAGCAGATACGCAGTATTTT.

The sample holds a few counts of this clonotype. The junction departs from germline at one end; a sequencing error may be responsible. The chain combines TRBV29-1 with TRBJ1-1; unclear D gene. Germline values: CDR1 SQVTM, CDR2 ANQGSEA. The CDR3 has 13 residues. The chain's CDR3 is CSVEGPSVTGAFF. As DNA, the CDR3 is TGCAGCGTTGAGGGTCCCTCAGTCACTGGAGCTTTCTTT.

This clonotype was recorded many times. The chain carries TRBV6-2 or TRBV6-3 and TRBJ1-1; D perhaps matches TRBD1 (6 bases). Trimming took off 7 bases at V and 5 bases at J, with 8 bases between the two ends. Germline lookup yields CDR1 MNHEY and CDR2 SVGEGT. The CDR3 length is 11 residues. The CDR3 spells CASKGTTEAFF. The CDR3 bases are TGTGCCAGCAAGGGGACAACTGAAGCTTTCTTT.

In its sample, this clonotype was seen many times. This chain joins TRBV28 and TRBJ2-7, with 7 bases aligning to TRBD1. The CDR3 length is 13 residues. Germline lookup yields CDR1 MDHEN and CDR2 SYDVKM. V dropped 7 bases and J dropped 2; count of bases not matched to a gene: 5. The CDR3 coding sequence is TGTGCCAGCAAAACCGGGACAGCCTACGAGCAGTACTTC. Its protein product is CASKTGTAYEQYF.

Concerning this clonotype: A much larger clone differs by one base, so this may be a read error. The chain employs TRBV3-1 and TRBJ1-4; D is ambiguous. The CDR3 extends over 15 amino acids. The germline gives CDR1 LGHDT, CDR2 YNNKEL (reference sequence). V was clipped by 1 base and J by 4 bases, with 10 bases between them. CDR3 region: CASSQGNADNEKLFF. The CDR3 coding sequence is TGTGCCAGCAGCCAAGGAAATGCAGATAATGAAAAACTGTTTTTT.

This clonotype was counted ten times or more. This sequence joins TRBV9 and TRBJ1-1, with 9 bases identical to TRBD1. The germline gives CDR1 SGDLS, CDR2 YYNGEE. Losses at the gene ends were 3 bases for V and 4 bases for J; bases not matched to a gene: 7. The CDR3 is made up of 15 amino acids. The CDR3 region is CASSEEGQGATEAFF. The DNA of the CDR3 is TGTGCCAGCAGCGAGGAGGGACAGGGAGCCACTGAAGCTTTCTTT.

This clonotype was detected many times. The J gene is TRBJ1-1, the V gene TRBV7-2; D not certain. This CDR3 contains 14 residues. Trimming cost V 3 bases and J 4 bases, with 12 bases left between them. The germline gives CDR1 SGHTA, CDR2 FQGNSA. The CDR3 protein is CASSFGGGSTEAFF. The CDR3 region has the DNA TGTGCCAGCAGCTTCGGCGGTGGATCCACTGAAGCTTTCTTT.

V and J are TRBV20-1 and TRBJ2-1; D remains unclear. The length of the CDR3 is 14 residues. The ends were cut back, 6 bases at V and 1 base at J, with 13 bases in the middle. The germline V gene has CDR1 DFQATT and CDR2 SNEGSKA (reference sequence). CDR3 region: CSANTLESYNEQFF. In DNA form, the CDR3 reads TGCAGTGCCAATACACTTGAATCCTACAATGAGCAGTTCTTC.

CDR3 DNA sequence: TGTGCCAGCAGCTTGGCCGGGAGTCTAGTAATCGGGGAGCTGTTTTTT. This translates into CASSLAGSLVIGELFF. The chain couples TRBV5-6 to TRBJ2-2; the D gene is possibly TRBD2 (6 bases). V lost 0 bases to trimming and J lost 7 bases, with 16 bases between them. Germline CDR1 is SGHDT and CDR2 is YYEEEE. The CDR3 contains 16 residues.

This clonotype was counted many times. This chain uses TRBV5-1 with TRBJ2-7; 10 bases align to TRBD1. Germline V lookup: CDR1 SGHRS, CDR2 YFSETQ. CDR3 length: 15 residues. With V trimmed by 3 bases and J by 5 bases, 8 bases remained unmatched. The CDR3 DNA reads as TGCGCCAGCAGCTCACCGGGGACAGGGGTCCACGAGCAGTACTTC. This gives the protein CASSSPGTGVHEQYF. The full variable domain, rest sourced from reference TRBV5-1 and TRBJ2-7, is KAGVTQTPRYLIKTRGQQVTLSCSPISGHRSVSWYQQTPGQGLQFLFEYFSETQRNKGNFPGRFSGRQFSNSRSEMNVSTLELGDSALYLCASSSPGTGVHEQYFGPGTRLTVT.

This chain connects TRBV19 to TRBJ2-2, with D possibly TRBD1 on 6 matching bases. Germline-derived CDR1 and CDR2 are LNHDA and SQIVND (reference sequence). The CDR3 runs 13 residues. The V and J ends lost 8 bases and 2 bases respectively, with 9 bases between them. CDR3 protein: CASRDINTGELFF. Here the CDR3 DNA reads TGTGCCAGTCGGGACATCAACACCGGGGAGCTGTTTTTT.

In its sample, this clonotype was seen many times. V usage is TRBV25-1 and J usage is TRBJ1-5, with a tentative D call TRBD1 (6 bases). CDR1 is MGHDK, CDR2 SYGVNS, per germline. The CDR3 spans 15 residues. The V end lost 5 bases, the J end lost 4 bases, and 15 bases lay between the germline ends. CDR3 DNA sequence: TGTGCCAGCAGTAAGGGGGGGTCGGGGAATCAGCCCCAGCATTTT. It codes for CASSKGGSGNQPQHF.

The DNA for the CDR3 is TGTGCCAGTAGTGGAGGAGTCTCCTACGAGCAGTACTTC. Translated, it gives CASSGGVSYEQYF. This chain connects TRBV19 to TRBJ2-7; maybe TRBD2 (5 bases). This CDR3 spans 13 amino acids. The V end lost 5 bases, the J end lost 0 bases, and 8 bases lay between the germline ends. Germline CDR1 and CDR2: LNHDA and SQIVND (reference sequence). Full variable domain (rest looked up from reference TRBV19 and TRBJ2-7): DGGITQSPKYLFRKEGQNVTLSCEQNLNHDAMYWYRQDPGQGLRLIYYSQIVNDFQKGDIAEGYSVSREKKESFPLTVTSAQKNPTAFYLCASSGGVSYEQYFGPGTRLTVT.

V gene TRBV5-1 combines with J gene TRBJ1-2; D is uncertain. CDR1 is SGHRS, CDR2 YFSETQ, per germline. V was pared by 1 base and J by 2 bases, with 6 bases between. The CDR3 is 13 amino acids. The CDR3 loop reads CASSLSVNYGYTF. CDR3 nucleotides: TGCGCCAGCAGCTTGTCAGTAAACTATGGCTACACCTTC. The variable domain in full, completed from reference TRBV5-1 and TRBJ1-2, reads KAGVTQTPRYLIKTRGQQVTLSCSPISGHRSVSWYQQTPGQGLQFLFEYFSETQRNKGNFPGRFSGRQFSNSRSEMNVSTLELGDSALYLCASSLSVNYGYTFGSGTRLTVV.

This clonotype was recorded a few times. CDR3 protein: CASSQKGATNGYTF. In DNA form, the CDR3 reads TGTGCCAGCAGCCAGAAGGGGGCAACTAATGGCTACACCTTC. The chain is built from TRBV3-1 and TRBJ1-2; TRBD1 aligns across 7 bases. The J segment lost 6 bases and the V segment lost 3 bases, leaving 7 bases of the junction unmatched. The germline CDR1 and CDR2 sequences are LGHDT and YNNKEL (reference sequence). CDR3 length equals 14 residues.

This clonotype has ten or more counts. V and J are TRBV7-8 and TRBJ2-3, with unresolved D. Looked up from germline, CDR1 is SGHVS and CDR2 is FQNEAQ. V was pared by 3 bases and J by 0 bases, with 16 bases between. The CDR3 covers 17 residues. CDR3 amino acids: CASSFFLRFTSTDTQYF. The CDR3, as DNA: TGTGCCAGCAGCTTCTTTCTTCGGTTCACGAGCACAGATACGCAGTATTTT.

Concerning this clonotype: A read error is possible here, since a much larger clone lies one base away. The gene calls are TRBV11-2 and TRBJ1-1, with TRBD1 identical over 8 bases. The ends lost 1 base at V and 4 bases at J; junction bases unmatched: 11. The CDR3 has 17 residues. Germline CDR1 SGHAT, CDR2 FQNNGV. CDR3 coding DNA: TGTGCCAGCAGCTTAGTAACGGCAGGGGGCAGGGCCACTGAAGCTTTCTTT. Its protein is CASSLVTAGGRATEAFF.

The chain joins TRBV9 to TRBJ1-1; D unclear. The CDR3 consists of 14 residues. Germline V lookup: CDR1 SGDLS, CDR2 YYNGEE. The V and J ends lost 3 bases and 5 bases respectively, with 14 bases between them. CDR3 in amino acids: CASSAIDPGTEAFF. CDR3 sequence (DNA): TGTGCCAGCAGCGCGATAGATCCCGGGACTGAAGCTTTCTTT.

This clonotype occurred many times. V usage is TRBV10-2 and J usage is TRBJ1-1; D unclear. The CDR3 contains 14 residues. Germline V gives CDR1 WSHSY, CDR2 SAAADI. V shed 4 bases and J shed 1 base, with 10 bases lying between them. The CDR3 bases are TGCGCCAGCAGTGTGGCCTTGGGGAACACTGAAGCTTTCTTT. It is translated as CASSVALGNTEAFF.

This clonotype occurred many times. The chain combines TRBV28 with TRBJ2-1; 8 bases fit TRBD2. With V trimmed by 5 bases and J by 7 bases, 7 bases remained unmatched. Germline V CDR1 and CDR2: MDHEN, SYDVKM. CDR3 length equals 14 residues. The CDR3 nucleotides read TGTGCCAGCAGTATCGGGGGGGTTTGGAATGAGCAGTTCTTC. Amino acid sequence: CASSIGGVWNEQFF. The variable domain in full, completed from reference TRBV28 and TRBJ2-1, reads DVKVTQSSRYLVKRTGEKVFLECVQDMDHENMFWYRQDPGLGLRLIYFSYDVKMKEKGDIPEGYSVSREKKERFSLILESASTNQTSMYLCASSIGGVWNEQFFGPGTRLTVL.

J is TRBJ2-3 and V is TRBV12-3 or TRBV12-4; 10 bases are shared with TRBD2. Trimming at V came to 4 bases and at J to 4 bases, leaving 23 bases not matched to a gene. The CDR3 runs 21 residues. CDR3 residues: CASSSYSAARASGGGADTQYF. The CDR3 DNA follows: TGTGCCAGCAGTTCCTATTCCGCCGCCAGGGCTAGCGGGGGAGGGGCAGATACGCAGTATTTT.

The rearrangement joins TRBV27 to TRBJ2-7; no clear D. This CDR3 has 12 residues. Germline CDR1 MNHEY, CDR2 SMNVEV (reference sequence). Trimming stripped 6 bases from V and 1 base from J, with 7 bases between. CDR3 sequence (DNA): TGTGCCAGCAGACTTAATTCCTACGAGCAGTACTTC. It specifies CASRLNSYEQYF.

This clonotype was recorded at least ten times. The chain joins TRBV2 to TRBJ2-1; D gene uncertain. CDR3 length: 13 amino acids. CDR1 is SNHLY and CDR2 is FYNNEI in the germline V gene. V was clipped by 6 bases and J by 8 bases, with 14 bases between them. The CDR3 region has the DNA TGTGCCAGCAGCGGTCGGAATAGGGATGAGCAGTTCTTC. This encodes CASSGRNRDEQFF. Drawing the rest from reference TRBV2 and TRBJ2-1, the complete variable domain is EPEVTQTPSHQVTQMGQEVILRCVPISNHLYFYWYRQILGQKVEFLVSFYNNEISEKSEIFDDQFSVERPDGSNFTLKIRSTKLEDSAMYFCASSGRNRDEQFFGPGTRLTVL.